Listed here are 23 T cell receptor beta chains from one sample, sequenced in a study of cytomegalovirus exposure and HLA in healthy donors. The PCR made use of 60 Vbeta and 13 Jbeta primers. Data came from immunoSEQ multiplex PCR; TCRdb stores just in-frame clones and leaves some out. The sample lists more than 85,000 clones; approximately 81% were seen once. Source material: PBMCs. The receptors derive from a male donor in good health and CMV-seropositive.

The V call is TRBV4-3, the J call TRBJ1-2, with 9 bases matching TRBD1. This CDR3 region has 16 residues. J lost 8 bases, V lost 0 bases, and 10 bases had no gene match. Germline CDR1 is LGHNA and CDR2 is YSLEER. This CDR3 is CASSQESSGQGLGYTF. CDR3 nucleotide sequence: TGCGCCAGCAGCCAAGAGTCGTCGGGACAGGGACTAGGCTACACCTTC.

The V gene is TRBV30, the J gene TRBJ1-1; tentative D call: TRBD1 (6 bases). Germline V gene lookup returns CDR1 GTSNPN and CDR2 SVGIG (reference sequence). The V gene lost 2 bases and the J gene lost 4 bases, with 17 bases spanning the gap. The CDR3 contains 15 residues. The CDR3 sequence: CAWSRMGQGRTEAFF. CDR3 coding DNA: TGTGCCTGGAGTAGGATGGGGCAGGGGCGCACTGAAGCTTTCTTT. The entire variable domain, with the rest obtained from reference TRBV30 and TRBJ1-1, is as follows: SQTIHQWPATLVQPVGSPLSLECTVEGTSNPNLYWYRQAAGRGLQLLFYSVGIGQISSEVPQNLSASRPQDRQFILSSKKLLLSDSGFYLCAWSRMGQGRTEAFFGQGTRLTVV.

This chain joins TRBV5-1 and TRBJ2-5; D gene uncertain. The CDR3 length is 14 residues. Germline values: CDR1 SGHRS, CDR2 YFSETQ. V was shortened by 3 bases and J by 0 bases, with 9 bases between the two germline ends. The CDR3 DNA follows: TGCGCCAGCAGCTCAAAATCATACCAAGAGACCCAGTACTTC. Encoded protein: CASSSKSYQETQYF.

The chain uses TRBV19 and TRBJ2-7, with a weak D call TRBD2 (5 bases). V lost 10 bases to trimming and J lost 0 bases, with 13 bases between them. Per germline, CDR1 LNHDA and CDR2 SQIVND (reference sequence). This CDR3 has 13 amino acids. The CDR3 loop reads CATSIGNSYEQYF. Here the CDR3 DNA reads TGTGCCACCTCGATCGGGAACTCCTACGAGCAGTACTTC.

This chain links TRBV14 with TRBJ2-3, with D perhaps TRBD2 (6 bases). Trimming took 4 bases from V and 5 from J, leaving 19 bases between them. Looked up from germline, CDR1 is SGHDN and CDR2 is FVKESK. This CDR3 comprises 16 residues. The CDR3 nucleotides are TGTGCCAGCAGCCTCGGTACGAATCGGGGGATAGATACGCAGTATTTT. As protein: CASSLGTNRGIDTQYF.

The rearrangement joins TRBV5-1 to TRBJ1-4; a possible D gene is TRBD1 (6 bases). This CDR3 comprises 13 residues. V lost 2 bases to trimming and J lost 6 bases, with 8 bases between them. The germline gives CDR1 SGHRS, CDR2 YFSETQ. The CDR3 protein is CASSLQGDEKLFF. The DNA of the CDR3 is TGCGCCAGCAGCTTACAGGGAGATGAAAAACTGTTTTTT. Together with reference TRBV5-1 and TRBJ1-4, the CDR3 gives the full variable domain: KAGVTQTPRYLIKTRGQQVTLSCSPISGHRSVSWYQQTPGQGLQFLFEYFSETQRNKGNFPGRFSGRQFSNSRSEMNVSTLELGDSALYLCASSLQGDEKLFFGSGTQLSVL.

This clone was recorded a few times. The chain couples TRBV18 to TRBJ1-2, with 7 bases matching TRBD1. This CDR3 has 15 amino acids. J gave up 6 bases and V 1 base, and 8 bases lay outside the gene matches. Germline assignment: CDR1 KGHSH and CDR2 LQKENI. The DNA of the CDR3 is TGTGCCAGCTCACCACAGGACAGGTCGGCGGATGGCTACACCTTC. It encodes CASSPQDRSADGYTF. Using reference TRBV18 and TRBJ1-2 for the parts outside the CDR3, the full variable domain is NAGVMQNPRHLVRRRGQEARLRCSPMKGHSHVYWYRQLPEEGLKFMVYLQKENIIDESGMPKERFSAEFPKEGPSILRIQQVVRGDSAAYFCASSPQDRSADGYTFGSGTRLTVV.

DNA for the CDR3: TGTGCCAGCAGTGAAGGGGGCGGGGGCACAGATACGCAGTATTTT. Translating gives CASSEGGGGTDTQYF. This sequence joins TRBV6-1 and TRBJ2-3; D possibly corresponds to TRBD2 (6 bases). The ends were cut back, 1 base at V and 1 base at J, with 9 bases in the middle. Germline CDR1 MNHNS, CDR2 SASEGT. The CDR3 runs 15 residues.

V and J are TRBV7-8 and TRBJ2-1, with 12 positions matching TRBD2. V lost 6 bases and J lost 7; bases outside the gene matches: 10. Germline lookup yields CDR1 SGHVS and CDR2 FQNEAQ. The CDR3 contains 16 residues. The CDR3 DNA sequence: TGTGCCAGCAGTCGAATCCTAGCGGGGGGGCTTAATGAGCAGTTCTTC. This codes for CASSRILAGGLNEQFF. Based on the CDR3 plus reference TRBV7-8 and TRBJ2-1, the full variable domain is GAGVSQSPRYKVAKRGQDVALRCDPISGHVSLFWYQQALGQGPEFLTYFQNEAQLDKSGLPSDRFFAERPEGSVSTLKIQRTQQEDSAVYLCASSRILAGGLNEQFFGPGTRLTVL.

The chain carries TRBV18 and TRBJ1-5, with D perhaps TRBD1 (5 bases). The CDR3 has 16 residues. Deletions cut 0 bases from V and 3 bases from J, with 12 bases between. Germline assignment: CDR1 KGHSH and CDR2 LQKENI. The CDR3 DNA is TGTGCCAGCTCACCACCGGGGGAGGGAGCCAATCAGCCCCAGCATTTT. Amino acid sequence: CASSPPGEGANQPQHF. Drawing the rest from reference TRBV18 and TRBJ1-5, the complete variable domain is NAGVMQNPRHLVRRRGQEARLRCSPMKGHSHVYWYRQLPEEGLKFMVYLQKENIIDESGMPKERFSAEFPKEGPSILRIQQVVRGDSAAYFCASSPPGEGANQPQHFGDGTRLSIL.

This chain links TRBV6-5 with TRBJ2-1; 8 bases line up with TRBD2. The CDR3 consists of 14 residues. Germline-derived CDR1 and CDR2 are MNHEY and SVGAGI. V trimming: 6 bases; J trimming: 7 bases; junction bases outside the gene matches: 8. The CDR3 spells CASSPGLAWNEQFF. CDR3 bases: TGTGCCAGCAGCCCCGGACTAGCATGGAATGAGCAGTTCTTC.

This chain joins TRBV7-9 and TRBJ2-7; 8 nucleotides match TRBD1. The germline CDR1 and CDR2 sequences are SEHNR and FQNEAQ (reference sequence). The CDR3 is 15 residues long. The trim removed 5 bases at V and 1 base at J, leaving 7 bases unmatched. CDR3 sequence: CASSPDRGGSYEQYF. DNA for the CDR3: TGTGCCAGCAGCCCTGACAGGGGAGGATCCTACGAGCAGTACTTC. Based on the CDR3 plus reference TRBV7-9 and TRBJ2-7, the full variable domain is DTGVSQNPRHKITKRGQNVTFRCDPISEHNRLYWYRQTLGQGPEFLTYFQNEAQLEKSRLLSDRFSAERPKGSFSTLEIQRTEQGDSAMYLCASSPDRGGSYEQYFGPGTRLTVT.

The chain combines TRBV5-1 with TRBJ2-6; D call uncertain. Looked up from germline, CDR1 is SGHRS and CDR2 is YFSETQ. V was shortened by 4 bases and J by 3 bases, with 5 bases between the two germline ends. CDR3 length equals 13 residues. This CDR3 is CASSPLGANVLTF. The CDR3 bases are TGCGCCAGCAGCCCCCTTGGGGCCAACGTCCTGACTTTC. The variable domain in full, with the rest retrieved from reference TRBV5-1 and TRBJ2-6, is KAGVTQTPRYLIKTRGQQVTLSCSPISGHRSVSWYQQTPGQGLQFLFEYFSETQRNKGNFPGRFSGRQFSNSRSEMNVSTLELGDSALYLCASSPLGANVLTFGAGSRLTVL.

This clone was observed a single time. The gene calls are TRBV27 and TRBJ2-1, with 8 positions matching TRBD2. This CDR3 comprises 16 residues. J gave up 9 bases and V 2 bases, and 12 bases lay outside the gene matches. Germline CDR1 is MNHEY and CDR2 is SMNVEV (reference sequence). The CDR3 protein is CASSLIRGGLYSEQFF. CDR3 nucleotide sequence: TGTGCCAGCAGTTTAATCCGGGGGGGCCTTTATAGTGAGCAGTTCTTC.

V is TRBV11-2 and J is TRBJ1-4, with D possibly TRBD1 on 5 matching bases. The CDR3 spans 14 residues. Per germline, CDR1 SGHAT and CDR2 FQNNGV. Trimming removed 5 bases from V and 1 base from J, with 8 bases in between. CDR3 nucleotide sequence: TGTGCCAGCAGCCCTGACAGAACTAATGAAAAACTGTTTTTT. Translation: CASSPDRTNEKLFF.

This chain uses TRBV6-1 with TRBJ1-5; D is possibly TRBD1 (5 bases). The germline V gene has CDR1 MNHNS and CDR2 SASEGT. Trimming cost V 5 bases and J 2 bases, with 13 bases left between them. The CDR3 loop spans 15 amino acids. The DNA for the CDR3 is TGTGCCAGCAGTTCCCCGACAGCCCGCAATCAGCCCCAGCATTTT. This gives the protein CASSSPTARNQPQHF.

The chain joins TRBV5-1 to TRBJ2-2, with D hard to call. Germline CDR1 and CDR2: SGHRS and YFSETQ. The CDR3 runs to 12 residues. The V end lost 2 bases, the J end lost 5 bases, and 4 bases lay between the germline ends. CDR3 in amino acids: CASSFQTGELFF. The DNA of the CDR3 is TGCGCCAGCAGCTTTCAGACCGGGGAGCTGTTTTTT.

V gene TRBV6-5 combines with J gene TRBJ2-7; D unclear. Germline V gene data show CDR1 as MNHEY and CDR2 as SVGAGI. V lost 0 bases to trimming and J lost 0 bases, with 12 bases between them. The CDR3 loop spans 16 amino acids. The CDR3 spells CASSYSRVASSYEQYF. CDR3 bases: TGTGCCAGCAGTTACTCCAGAGTAGCCAGCTCCTACGAGCAGTACTTC.

The chain has TRBV27 and TRBJ2-5, with 8 bases fitting TRBD2. Germline-derived CDR1 and CDR2 are MNHEY and SMNVEV (reference sequence). The CDR3 consists of 15 residues. The trim removed 8 bases at V and 2 bases at J, leaving 10 bases unmatched. The CDR3, as DNA: TGTGCCAGCGGTGGTAGCGGGGCTTTACAAGAGACCCAGTACTTC. This translates into CASGGSGALQETQYF.

This clone was detected only a few times. V gene TRBV9 combines with J gene TRBJ1-5; D gene unclear. Trimming removed 4 bases at V and 4 bases at J, with 12 bases between. CDR3 length: 14 amino acids. Germline V lookup: CDR1 SGDLS, CDR2 YYNGEE. In DNA form, the CDR3 reads TGTGCCAGCAGCCCCCTAGCTTCGAATCAGCCCCAGCATTTT. This translates into CASSPLASNQPQHF.

The chain is built from TRBV29-1 and TRBJ1-1; TRBD1 aligns across 9 bases. CDR1 and CDR2 (germline): SQVTM, ANQGSEA. This CDR3 is built from 12 residues. The V gene end was trimmed by 5 bases and the J gene end by 7 bases; junction bases not matched to a gene: 5. CDR3 sequence: CSVSTGGIEAFF. In nucleotides, the CDR3 is TGCAGCGTTTCTACAGGGGGCATTGAAGCTTTCTTT.

The chain joins TRBV5-8 to TRBJ1-5, with D tentatively TRBD1 (5 bases). Germline V gene lookup returns CDR1 SGHTS and CDR2 YDEGEE. V was cut by 4 bases and J by 3 bases, with 20 bases left in between. CDR3 length: 17 residues. The CDR3 sequence: CASSGGGGGAVNQPQHF. The CDR3 coding sequence is TGTGCCAGCAGCGGGGGAGGTGGAGGGGCCGTCAATCAGCCCCAGCATTTT.

This sequence joins TRBV9 and TRBJ1-4; D perhaps matches TRBD1 (6 bases). CDR1 and CDR2 from the germline V gene are SGDLS and YYNGEE. V lost 3 bases and J 7 bases, leaving 16 bases between the germline ends. This CDR3 has 15 amino acids. The CDR3, as DNA: TGTGCCAGCAGCGCAACGGGGGGGGGCAGTGAAAAACTGTTTTTT. Protein product: CASSATGGGSEKLFF.